This T cell receptor beta chain was obtained from a study of blood T cell repertoires in COVID-19. About the study: The United States, Italy and Spain supplied acute and convalescent COVID-19 samples. The analysed material was cDNA or gDNA that came from T cells, B-cell-depleted T cells, or PBMCs.

Methods used by the authors: Scientists estimated how many nucleated cells there were by amplifying reference gene primers. Repertoires were generated with immunoSEQ multiplex PCR, while TCRdb's copy carries only in-frame clones and drops some. D and trimming come from the DNA, and the V and J calls and clone size come from that table. The sample lists approximately 120,000 clones; around 83% were seen once. The sequence derives from a man between 60 and 75 years old with acute or convalescent COVID-19. Sample: peripheral blood.

The CDR3 DNA reads TGTGCCAGCAGCCAAGTTGGTCGAGAGTACACAGATACGCAGTATTTT. Translated: CASSQVGREYTDTQYF. The V and J genes are TRBV3-1 (or the pseudogene TRBV3-2) and TRBJ2-3; no firm D call. This CDR3 region has 16 residues. V lost 1 base and J 2 bases, leaving 13 bases between the germline ends. Germline V gene sequence: CDR1 LGHDT, CDR2 YNNKEL (reference sequence).